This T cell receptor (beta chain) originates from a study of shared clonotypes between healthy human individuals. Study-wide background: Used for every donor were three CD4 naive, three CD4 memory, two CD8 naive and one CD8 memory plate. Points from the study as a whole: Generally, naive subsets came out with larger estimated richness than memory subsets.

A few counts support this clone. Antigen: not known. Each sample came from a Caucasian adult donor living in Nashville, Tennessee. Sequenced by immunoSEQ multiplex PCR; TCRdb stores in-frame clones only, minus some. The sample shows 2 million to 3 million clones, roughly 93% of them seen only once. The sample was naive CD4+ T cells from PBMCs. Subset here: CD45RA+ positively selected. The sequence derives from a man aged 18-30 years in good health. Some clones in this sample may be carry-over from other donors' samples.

CDR3 amino acids: CASSFDTAVKEPQHF. Written as DNA, the CDR3 is TGTGCCAGCAGTTTCGACACGGCCGTGAAGGAGCCCCAGCATTTT. The chain carries TRBV2 and TRBJ1-5; D not resolved. Germline V lookup: CDR1 SNHLY, CDR2 FYNNEI. The CDR3 spans 15 residues. V was cut by 5 bases and J by 8 bases, with 19 bases left in between.